The 20 T cell receptor beta chains below come from one sample, sequenced in a study of blood T cell repertoires in COVID-19. Assay used: immunoSEQ multiplex PCR; TCRdb lists only in-frame clones, some missing. The data hold 150,000 to 200,000 clones, with roughly 84% observed a single time. The source material was PBMCs or T cells enriched from blood (not recorded which). The receptors were sampled from a middle-aged man who had recovered from COVID-19.

The genes are TRBV5-1 and TRBJ1-2; 7 nucleotides align to TRBD1. CDR1 SGHRS and CDR2 YFSETQ come from the germline V gene. V lost 0 bases to trimming and J lost 0 bases; unmatched junction nucleotides: 5. This CDR3 region has 16 residues. CDR3 region: CASSLESGTANYGYTF. The CDR3 DNA reads TGCGCCAGCAGCTTGGAATCCGGGACAGCTAACTATGGCTACACCTTC.

J is TRBJ2-3 and V is TRBV6-4; 7 bases fit TRBD1. V was clipped by 11 bases and J by 5 bases; unmatched bases: 16. The CDR3 is 15 amino acids. Germline lookup yields CDR1 MRHNA and CDR2 SNTAGT. CDR3 in amino acids: CAGRQGRRVEDTQYF. CDR3 DNA sequence: TGTGCCGGCCGACAGGGACGACGCGTCGAAGATACGCAGTATTTT.

This chain links TRBV5-4 with TRBJ1-4; no firm D call. Trimming removed 4 bases from V and 4 bases from J, with 14 bases in between. Germline V CDR1 and CDR2: SGHNT, YYREEE (reference sequence). This CDR3 region has 15 residues. The CDR3 DNA reads as TGTGCCAGCAGCGCCTCCGGAGGCAGTAATGAAAAACTGTTTTTT. Translation gives CASSASGGSNEKLFF. Based on the CDR3 plus reference TRBV5-4 and TRBJ1-4, the full variable domain is ETGVTQSPTHLIKTRGQQVTLRCSSQSGHNTVSWYQQALGQGPQFIFQYYREEENGRGNFPPRFSGLQFPNYSSELNVNALELDDSALYLCASSASGGSNEKLFFGSGTQLSVL.

The chain carries TRBV6-5 and TRBJ2-2; 8 bases fit TRBD2. Unmatched junction bases numbered 2, after V lost 0 bases and J lost 5 bases. The CDR3 is 15 residues long. Germline assignment: CDR1 MNHEY and CDR2 SVGAGI. The CDR3: CASSYSSSGTGELFF. The CDR3, as DNA: TGTGCCAGCAGTTACTCGTCTAGCGGGACCGGGGAGCTGTTTTTT.

In this sample, this clone turned up a few times. The rearrangement joins TRBV28 to TRBJ2-5, with no clear D. The CDR3 has 14 residues. CDR1 is MDHEN and CDR2 is SYDVKM in the germline V gene. The V end lost 6 bases, the J end lost 2 bases, and 13 bases lay between the germline ends. This CDR3 is CASSRPYGQETQYF. The DNA for the CDR3 is TGTGCCAGCAGCCGCCCCTACGGGCAAGAGACCCAGTACTTC.

V is TRBV5-4 and J is TRBJ2-1, with 9 bases matching TRBD1. Per the germline V gene, CDR1 is SGHNT and CDR2 is YYREEE (reference sequence). V lost 2 bases to trimming and J lost 8 bases; unmatched junction nucleotides: 8. The CDR3 contains 15 residues. Written as DNA, the CDR3 is TGTGCCAGCAGCTTCCTAACGGGACAGGGCGATGAGCAGTTCTTC. Its translation is CASSFLTGQGDEQFF.

This chain joins TRBV4-2 and TRBJ2-7; a weak D match, TRBD1 (5 bases). The V and J ends lost 2 bases and 2 bases respectively, with 7 bases between them. This CDR3 region has 13 residues. Germline CDR1 and CDR2: LGHNA and YNFKEQ. The CDR3 here is CASSQPTAYEQYF. The DNA of the CDR3 is TGTGCCAGCAGCCAACCGACAGCCTACGAGCAGTACTTC.

The rearrangement links TRBV4-1 to TRBJ2-7; D may be TRBD1 (6 bases). The ends were cut back, 4 bases at V and 1 base at J, with 14 bases in the middle. This CDR3 has 15 residues. Germline V gives CDR1 MGHRA, CDR2 YSYEKL. The CDR3 bases are TGCGCCAGCAGCCCTACCACAGGGAGATCCTACGAGCAGTACTTC. Amino acid sequence: CASSPTTGRSYEQYF.

The chain combines TRBV5-1 with TRBJ1-6, with 12 bases identical to TRBD1. The CDR3 runs 15 residues. CDR1 is SGHRS and CDR2 is YFSETQ in the germline V gene. The V gene end was trimmed by 0 bases and the J gene end by 10 bases; junction bases not matched to a gene: 2. The CDR3 region has the DNA TGCGCCAGCAGCTTGGGGGACAGGGGGCTCTCACCCCTCCACTTT. Translated, it gives CASSLGDRGLSPLHF.

The V and J genes are TRBV3-1 (or the pseudogene TRBV3-2) and TRBJ1-2; D gene unclear. Trimming stripped 4 bases from V and 4 bases from J, with 10 bases between. The CDR3 has 13 amino acids. The germline gives CDR1 LGHDT, CDR2 YNNKEL (reference sequence). The CDR3, as DNA: TGTGCCAGCAGCCCAGGAGGATTCTATGGCTACACCTTC. Translated: CASSPGGFYGYTF.

This chain links TRBV7-9 with TRBJ2-5, with TRBD2 identical over 11 bases. V lost 1 base, J lost 5 bases, and 3 bases stayed unmatched. Germline V CDR1 and CDR2: SEHNR, FQNEAQ (reference sequence). The CDR3 loop spans 15 amino acids. The CDR3 is CASSLVAGGSETQYF. For the CDR3, the DNA is TGTGCCAGCAGCTTAGTAGCGGGGGGGTCGGAGACCCAGTACTTC.

The chain links TRBV15 to TRBJ2-5; 7 bases are a match to TRBD2. J was trimmed by 7 bases and V by 0 bases; bases with no gene match: 11. The CDR3 loop spans 16 amino acids. Germline CDR1 is LNHNV and CDR2 is YYDKDF (reference sequence). The CDR3 region has the DNA TGTGCCACCAGCAGAGAGAGGTTGGGCGGGGGAGGGACCCAGTACTTC. Amino acids: CATSRERLGGGGTQYF.

The genes are TRBV6-2 or TRBV6-3 and TRBJ1-2; the D gene is possibly TRBD1 (6 bases). Germline lookup yields CDR1 MNHEY and CDR2 SVGEGT. The CDR3 has 15 amino acids. V dropped 6 bases and J dropped 3 bases, with 17 bases sitting between them. CDR3 region: CASSFERTGYYGYTF. The CDR3, as DNA: TGTGCCAGCAGCTTCGAGCGTACAGGGTACTATGGCTACACCTTC.

As DNA, the CDR3 is TGTGCCAGCAGTTTAACGGGACAGGGCCTACAAGAGACCCAGTACTTC. It is translated as CASSLTGQGLQETQYF. This chain links TRBV28 with TRBJ2-5; TRBD1 agrees at 9 bases. Germline trimming cut 2 bases from V and 2 bases from J; bases unmatched to any gene: 6. Germline values: CDR1 MDHEN, CDR2 SYDVKM. The CDR3 sequence is 16 residues long.

The chain recombines TRBV7-3 with TRBJ2-5; 8 bases fit TRBD1. The length of the CDR3 is 13 residues. CDR1 SGHTA and CDR2 FQGTGA come from the germline V gene. With V trimmed by 5 bases and J by 9 bases, 8 bases remained unmatched. CDR3 bases: TGTGCCAGCAGCCCCCGGACAGGGTCGGCCCAGTACTTC. It is translated as CASSPRTGSAQYF.

V and J are TRBV6-6 and TRBJ1-1; D is possibly TRBD1 (6 bases). The V and J ends lost 8 bases and 1 base respectively, with 20 bases between them. CDR3 size: 16 residues. In germline, CDR1 is MNHNY, CDR2 SVGAGI (reference sequence). Written as DNA, the CDR3 is TGTGCCAGCCGAGGGTTGGACAGTCCGGAGAACACTGAAGCTTTCTTT. It translates to CASRGLDSPENTEAFF.

The rearrangement joins TRBV5-4 to TRBJ1-1; D is uncertain. CDR1 SGHNT and CDR2 YYREEE come from the germline V gene (reference sequence). The CDR3 runs 13 residues. Trimming took 1 base from V and 3 from J, leaving 7 bases between them. CDR3 nucleotide sequence: TGTGCCAGCAGCTTGCAGGATGACACTGAAGCTTTCTTT. Protein product: CASSLQDDTEAFF.

The gene calls are TRBV6-5 and TRBJ1-1; TRBD1 might be the D (6 bases). Trimming pared 6 bases from V and 0 bases from J, leaving 14 bases between. The CDR3 runs 15 residues. Germline V gene sequence: CDR1 MNHEY, CDR2 SVGAGI. The CDR3, as DNA: TGTGCCAGCAGCACGATACAGGGCATGAACACTGAAGCTTTCTTT. It encodes CASSTIQGMNTEAFF.

This clone was recorded once. The chain uses TRBV11-2 and TRBJ1-2; D is uncertain. V dropped 1 base and J dropped 2 bases, with 5 bases sitting between them. The CDR3 sequence is 13 residues long. CDR1 and CDR2 (germline): SGHAT, FQNNGV. CDR3 coding DNA: TGTGCCAGCAGCTTAGGGCAGAACTATGGCTACACCTTC. Its protein product is CASSLGQNYGYTF.

This rearrangement joins TRBV5-1 to TRBJ1-6, with D hard to call. Germline lookup yields CDR1 SGHRS and CDR2 YFSETQ. CDR3 size: 15 residues. Deletions cut 7 bases from V and 1 base from J, with 12 bases between. The DNA of the CDR3 is TGCGCCAGCCGCCTTGACGGGTCCTATAATTCACCCCTCCACTTT. Residues: CASRLDGSYNSPLHF.